This T cell receptor (beta chain) is drawn from a study of blood T cell repertoires in COVID-19. The repertoire was sequenced with immunoSEQ multiplex PCR; TCRdb's copy has only in-frame clones and lacks some. The profile shows about 490,000 clones, approximately 83% of them singletons. This clone occurred once. V lost 1 base, J lost 3 bases, and 12 bases lay in between. CDR3 length: 15 amino acids. Germline V lookup: CDR1 SGHKS, CDR2 YYEKEE (reference sequence). This chain uses TRBV5-5 with TRBJ2-3; D is unclear. The receptor comes from a human donor in a cohort sampled during active COVID-19. The sample was peripheral blood. The DNA of the CDR3 is TGTGCCAGCAGCTTGCGACCTCTAGGAACAGATACGCAGTATTTT. It translates to CASSLRPLGTDTQYF.